The source of this T cell receptor (beta chain) is a study of beta chain features in type 1 diabetes. Study-wide results and limits: Type 1 diabetes patients had fewer VDJ junction insertions and more deletions. Significant though moderate, a shortening of TCRB CDR3s appeared in all four CD4+ subsets of Type 1 diabetes patients.

Investigators reverse transcribed all isolated RNA, so they sequenced expressed TCRB transcripts. An average of around 930,000 reads was obtained from stem cell-like memory T cell samples. Clones were sequenced by immunoSEQ multiplex PCR, and TCRdb holds only the in-frame ones, with some missing. This table has roughly 50,000 clones, just under 45% appearing once. V was trimmed by 10 bases and J by 5 bases, leaving 15 bases between them. This CDR3 is built from 12 residues. Germline lookup yields CDR1 ENHRY and CDR2 SYGVKD. Regarding this clone: The antigen is undetermined.

The clonotype was recovered from a young man with type 1 diabetes. The V gene is TRBV10-3, the J gene TRBJ2-7; D possibly corresponds to TRBD1 (7 bases). The specimen sequenced was stem cell memory CD4+ T cells from blood. As DNA, the CDR3 is TGTGCCACTAACAGGGGAGGCGACGAGCAGTACTTC. It specifies CATNRGGDEQYF.